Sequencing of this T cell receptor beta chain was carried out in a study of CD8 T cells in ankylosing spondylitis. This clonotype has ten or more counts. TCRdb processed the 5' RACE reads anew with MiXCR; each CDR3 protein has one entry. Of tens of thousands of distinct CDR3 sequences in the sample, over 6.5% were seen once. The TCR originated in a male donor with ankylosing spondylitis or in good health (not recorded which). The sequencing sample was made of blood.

The DNA for the CDR3 is TGTGCCAGCCAGGACACCTATCAGCCCCAGCATTTT. It translates to CASQDTYQPQHF. The V gene is TRBV6-2 or TRBV6-3, the J gene TRBJ1-5, with D possibly matching TRBD1 (5 bases). CDR3 length equals 12 residues. The V and J ends lost 8 bases and 5 bases respectively, with 10 bases between them. The germline V gene encodes CDR1 MNHEY and CDR2 SVGEGT.